A single sample gave rise to the 9 T cell receptor beta chains below, sequenced in a study of T cell responses to AZD1222 COVID-19 vaccine (dated by TCRdb to the early 2020s). The library was obtained by the immunoSEQ multiplex PCR assay. This is the immuneACCESS table as TCRdb keeps it, with only in-frame sequences that have V and J called. A part of the clones is gone; compared with another copy, unresolved V genes explain less than half, and the rest is unexplained. Here the sample has about 72,000 clones; around 86% occur a single time. The ten largest clonotypes hold roughly 2.7% of the sample. This sample's time point label indicates: baseline before first vaccination. Source: peripheral blood, taken on day 0 of AZD1222 vaccination. All receptors derive from an adult in good health.

V gene TRBV6-5 combines with J gene TRBJ1-1; unclear D gene. The CDR3 covers 12 residues. The V end lost 6 bases, the J end lost 2 bases, and 7 bases lay between the germline ends. The V gene's germline CDR1 is MNHEY and CDR2 SVGAGI. Written as DNA, the CDR3 is TGTGCCAGCAGCGGACTTAACACTGAAGCTTTCTTT. This sequence encodes CASSGLNTEAFF.

This sequence joins TRBV18 and TRBJ2-1; D is perhaps TRBD2 (6 bases). Trimming pared 4 bases from V and 8 bases from J, leaving 12 bases between. The CDR3 loop spans 13 amino acids. Per the germline V gene, CDR1 is KGHSH and CDR2 is LQKENI. The CDR3 DNA sequence: TGTGCCAGCTCACTAAGACAGCGGGATGAGCAGTTCTTC. Translating it yields CASSLRQRDEQFF.

This clone has just one count. The rearrangement links TRBV6-5 to TRBJ1-2, with TRBD1 as a possible D gene (6 bases). The CDR3 is made up of 16 amino acids. Germline CDR1 and CDR2: MNHEY and SVGAGI. V lost 0 bases to trimming and J lost 2 bases, with 13 bases between them. The CDR3, as DNA: TGTGCCAGCAGTTACTCGGTTCAGGGGCACAACTATGGCTACACCTTC. Translated: CASSYSVQGHNYGYTF.

The chain is built from TRBV6-5 and TRBJ2-1, with 7 bases identical to TRBD1. With V trimmed by 5 bases and J by 6 bases, 1 base remained unmatched. The CDR3 extends over 12 amino acids. CDR1 and CDR2 (germline): MNHEY, SVGAGI. CDR3 bases: TGTGCCAGCAGTCGACAGGGCAATGAGCAGTTCTTC. It translates to CASSRQGNEQFF.

The CDR3, as DNA: TGTGCCAGCAGCCCCGGGACAGGCTATAGCAATCAGCCCCAGCATTTT. This translates into CASSPGTGYSNQPQHF. This rearrangement joins TRBV16 to TRBJ1-5; TRBD1 agrees at 8 bases. V was pared by 4 bases and J by 0 bases, with 5 bases of the junction left unmatched. Germline CDR1 and CDR2: KGHSY and FQNENV. The CDR3 consists of 16 residues.

V gene TRBV28 combines with J gene TRBJ1-2; D unclear. CDR1 and CDR2 from the germline V gene are MDHEN and SYDVKM. V lost 3 bases and J lost 4, with 3 bases in between. The CDR3 contains 11 residues. The CDR3 is CASSLAYGYTF. CDR3 in DNA: TGTGCCAGCAGTTTGGCCTATGGCTACACCTTC.

This clone was seen just once. V usage is TRBV27 and J usage is TRBJ2-1, with 8 bases fitting TRBD2. CDR1 is MNHEY and CDR2 is SMNVEV in the germline V gene (reference sequence). Trimming at V came to 2 bases and at J to 2 bases, leaving 2 bases not matched to a gene. The CDR3 spans 15 residues. The CDR3 region is CASSLPGGPYNEQFF. Here the CDR3 DNA reads TGTGCCAGCAGTTTACCGGGGGGGCCCTACAATGAGCAGTTCTTC.

The chain links TRBV2 to TRBJ2-7; perhaps TRBD2 as D (6 bases). Germline V CDR1 and CDR2: SNHLY, FYNNEI. This CDR3 contains 14 residues. V shed 6 bases and J shed 2 bases, with 14 bases lying between them. Written as DNA, the CDR3 is TGTGCCAGCAGGCTGGGACTTTATGCCTACGAGCAGTACTTC. Its translation is CASRLGLYAYEQYF. Complete variable domain (other parts from reference TRBV2 and TRBJ2-7): EPEVTQTPSHQVTQMGQEVILRCVPISNHLYFYWYRQILGQKVEFLVSFYNNEISEKSEIFDDQFSVERPDGSNFTLKIRSTKLEDSAMYFCASRLGLYAYEQYFGPGTRLTVT.

The rearrangement uses TRBV28 and TRBJ2-7; maybe TRBD2 (6 bases). Germline V lookup: CDR1 MDHEN, CDR2 SYDVKM. Trimming shortened V by 5 bases and J by 3 bases, and 11 bases separated the two germline ends. The CDR3 spans 13 residues. CDR3 in DNA: TGTGCCAGCAGTCATCTGGGGGGCTACGAGCAGTACTTC. It encodes CASSHLGGYEQYF. The entire variable domain, with the rest obtained from reference TRBV28 and TRBJ2-7, is as follows: DVKVTQSSRYLVKRTGEKVFLECVQDMDHENMFWYRQDPGLGLRLIYFSYDVKMKEKGDIPEGYSVSREKKERFSLILESASTNQTSMYLCASSHLGGYEQYFGPGTRLTVT.